These 10 T cell receptor beta chains came from one sample sequenced in a study of control samples from healthy donors and cancer patients. Only in-frame clones appear in the TCRdb table, and some are missing; sequencing was by immunoSEQ multiplex PCR. This sample has under 30,000 clones; 75% to 85% occur once, and the top ten carry about 6.7%. The sample consisted of PBMCs. Receptors were obtained from a woman aged 60-75 years with head and neck cancer.

The J gene is TRBJ2-5, the V gene TRBV6-1; D gene ambiguous. Germline V gene sequence: CDR1 MNHNS, CDR2 SASEGT. CDR3 length: 13 residues. V lost 3 bases and J lost 4, with 9 bases in between. The CDR3 spells CASSDGRLETQYF. DNA of the CDR3: TGTGCCAGCAGTGACGGTCGGCTAGAGACCCAGTACTTC.

V and J are TRBV14 and TRBJ2-2; D ambiguous. Germline values: CDR1 SGHDN, CDR2 FVKESK. This CDR3 has 15 residues. Trimming removed 4 bases at V and 1 base at J, with 10 bases between. CDR3 in DNA: TGTGCCAGCAGCCGTCGCAAGGAGAACACCGGGGAGCTGTTTTTT. Amino acid sequence: CASSRRKENTGELFF.

The DNA of the CDR3 is TGTGCCAGCAGCTTCGAGAGCACAGATACGCAGTATTTT. This codes for CASSFESTDTQYF. The chain carries TRBV5-6 and TRBJ2-3, with unresolved D. The CDR3 spans 13 residues. CDR1 and CDR2 (germline): SGHDT, YYEEEE. Trimming pared 2 bases from V and 0 bases from J, leaving 4 bases between.

The V gene is TRBV3-1 (or the pseudogene TRBV3-2), the J gene TRBJ1-6, with D tentatively TRBD1 (5 bases). The CDR3 runs 13 residues. CDR1 and CDR2 (germline): LGHDT, YNNKEL (reference sequence). Trimming removed 3 bases from V and 6 bases from J, with 6 bases in between. CDR3 protein: CASSHDSNSPLHF. DNA for the CDR3: TGTGCCAGCAGCCATGACAGTAATTCACCCCTCCACTTT.

The chain couples TRBV7-8 to TRBJ1-1; TRBD1 aligns across 7 bases. The CDR3 consists of 13 residues. With 2 bases clipped from V and 5 bases from J, the junction kept 2 bases outside the gene matches. The germline V gene encodes CDR1 SGHVS and CDR2 FQNEAQ. The chain's CDR3 is CASSLKQGTEAFF. CDR3 DNA sequence: TGTGCCAGCAGCTTAAAACAGGGGACTGAAGCTTTCTTT.

The V and J genes are TRBV30 and TRBJ2-3; D is uncertain. CDR1 and CDR2 (germline): GTSNPN, SVGIG (reference sequence). Trimming took off 1 base at V and 6 bases at J, with 17 bases between the two ends. The CDR3 spans 15 residues. In nucleotides, the CDR3 is TGTGCCTGGAGTGCCCGGACCGCCCCCACGGATACGCAGTATTTT. Translated: CAWSARTAPTDTQYF. Full variable domain (missing parts from reference TRBV30 and TRBJ2-3): SQTIHQWPATLVQPVGSPLSLECTVEGTSNPNLYWYRQAAGRGLQLLFYSVGIGQISSEVPQNLSASRPQDRQFILSSKKLLLSDSGFYLCAWSARTAPTDTQYFGPGTRLTVL.

V and J are TRBV30 and TRBJ1-6; D is unclear. In germline, CDR1 is GTSNPN, CDR2 SVGIG (reference sequence). The CDR3 runs 14 residues. V was shortened by 1 base and J by 10 bases, with 14 bases between the two germline ends. For the CDR3, the DNA is TGTGCCTGGAGTGGAGGGATCGGGAGGTCACCCCTCCACTTT. Translated, it gives CAWSGGIGRSPLHF.

The CDR3 protein is CASRDSDLTHSNQPQHF. Here the CDR3 DNA reads TGTGCCAGCAGGGATTCTGACCTAACGCATAGCAATCAGCCCCAGCATTTT. The chain carries TRBV2 and TRBJ1-5, with D hard to call. The CDR3 has 17 residues. V lost 6 bases and J 0 bases, leaving 18 bases between the germline ends. Germline loops: CDR1 SNHLY, CDR2 FYNNEI.

In regard to this clone: The junction shows a germline mismatch at one end, possibly a read error. This rearrangement joins TRBV7-7 to TRBJ2-5; no clear D. Germline CDR1 and CDR2: SSHAT and FNYEAQ (reference sequence). This CDR3 is 15 amino acids long. The chain's CDR3 is CASSPGRVLQETQYF. CDR3 nucleotides: TGTGCTAGCAGCCCCGGCCGGGTCTTACAAGAGACCCAGTACTTC.

The gene calls are TRBV6-5 and TRBJ1-1, with a tentative D call TRBD1 (6 bases). Between the trimmed V and J ends, which lost 2 bases and 5 bases, there was a span of 12 bases. This CDR3 comprises 14 residues. Germline V gene data show CDR1 as MNHEY and CDR2 as SVGAGI. CDR3 loop: CASSYRRGITEAFF. The CDR3 DNA reads TGTGCCAGCAGTTACCGCAGGGGAATAACTGAAGCTTTCTTT.